These 30 T cell receptor beta chains share one sample of origin, sequenced in a study of CD8+ T cells in alopecia areata. RNA extraction and reverse transcription yielded cDNA as sequencing template. Here immunoSEQ multiplex PCR was the method, and the copy in TCRdb shows in-frame clones only, minus some. The data contain about 42,000 clones, roughly two thirds of them singletons. Treatment of the sample: oral pan-JAK inhibitor, 5-10 mg twice daily. Material: CD8+ T cells sorted from blood, obtained at week 4, from a patient treated with tofacitinib. Receptors were obtained from a human donor with alopecia areata.

The J gene is TRBJ2-5, the V gene TRBV4-3, with TRBD2 matching over 7 bases. Germline-derived CDR1 and CDR2 are LGHNA and YSLEER. V shed 0 bases, J shed 7 bases, and the junction held 8 bases outside the gene matches. CDR3 length: 15 residues. The CDR3 spells CASSQERGREGTQYF. The CDR3 coding sequence is TGCGCCAGCAGCCAAGAGCGTGGCAGGGAGGGGACCCAGTACTTC.

The chain links TRBV29-1 to TRBJ2-3; D may be TRBD2 (6 bases). The CDR3 totals 14 residues. CDR1 is SQVTM and CDR2 is ANQGSEA in the germline V gene. V lost 0 bases to trimming and J lost 0 bases, with 7 bases between them. CDR3: CSVEDGGSTDTQYF. CDR3 DNA sequence: TGCAGCGTTGAAGATGGGGGGAGCACAGATACGCAGTATTTT.

V and J are TRBV7-9 and TRBJ1-6; no definite D call. V was clipped by 5 bases and J by 10 bases, with 9 bases between them. The CDR3 is 12 residues long. Germline values: CDR1 SEHNR, CDR2 FQNEAQ (reference sequence). DNA for the CDR3: TGTGCCAGCAGCCTCGGGAGCTCACCCCTCCACTTT. Its translation: CASSLGSSPLHF.

The chain is built from TRBV2 and TRBJ2-1; 8 bases are a match to TRBD1. The ends lost 8 bases at V and 1 base at J; junction bases unmatched: 7. This CDR3 is built from 15 residues. Germline CDR1 SNHLY, CDR2 FYNNEI. This CDR3 is CASGGQDHSYNEQFF. In DNA form, the CDR3 reads TGTGCCAGCGGGGGACAGGATCATTCCTACAATGAGCAGTTCTTC.

In this sample, this clone turned up a few times. V is TRBV29-1 and J is TRBJ2-7, with D unclear. Germline V gene sequence: CDR1 SQVTM, CDR2 ANQGSEA. Trimming took off 7 bases at V and 2 bases at J, with 12 bases between the two ends. The CDR3 consists of 12 residues. This chain's CDR3 is CSDRPNTYEQYF. DNA for the CDR3: TGCAGCGATCGACCTAATACCTACGAGCAGTACTTC.

This chain joins TRBV9 and TRBJ2-7; D is unclear. The germline V gene encodes CDR1 SGDLS and CDR2 YYNGEE. V was clipped by 3 bases and J by 3 bases, with 10 bases between them. CDR3 size: 13 residues. CDR3 coding DNA: TGTGCCAGCAGCGCCGAGCCAGACTACGAGCAGTACTTC. This codes for CASSAEPDYEQYF.

The rearrangement links TRBV7-9 to TRBJ1-2; possible D gene TRBD1, 5 bases. Germline-derived CDR1 and CDR2 are SEHNR and FQNEAQ (reference sequence). This CDR3 contains 12 residues. The V end was cut by 5 bases, the J end by 4 bases, with 8 bases between. This CDR3 reads CASSTDSYGYTF. The DNA of the CDR3 is TGTGCCAGCAGCACAGACAGCTATGGCTACACCTTC.

The chain employs TRBV29-1 and TRBJ2-5; D call uncertain. Germline-derived CDR1 and CDR2 are SQVTM and ANQGSEA. CDR3 length: 13 residues. The germline V and J ends were trimmed by 0 bases and 3 bases, with 8 bases remaining between them. CDR3 amino acids: CSVEDRREETQYF. The CDR3 DNA sequence: TGCAGCGTTGAAGATAGAAGGGAAGAGACCCAGTACTTC.

The gene calls are TRBV4-3 and TRBJ2-1; D unclear. Germline CDR1 LGHNA, CDR2 YSLEER. This CDR3 spans 18 amino acids. With 1 base removed from V and 0 bases from J, the gap between germline ends came to 16 bases. DNA of the CDR3: TGCGCCAGCAGCCAAGGATTCGTCGGCATTTCCTCCTACAATGAGCAGTTCTTC. Its protein product is CASSQGFVGISSYNEQFF.

In DNA form, the CDR3 reads TGTGCCAGCAGTTCGGGTCCGGGCCCCGATGAGCAGTTCTTC. Translating gives CASSSGPGPDEQFF. The J gene is TRBJ2-1, the V gene TRBV7-2; D is unclear. V lost 6 bases and J lost 8, with 17 bases in between. Germline CDR1 is SGHTA and CDR2 is FQGNSA. The CDR3 is 14 amino acids.

This clone has more than one count but fewer than ten. The chain's CDR3 is CSVAEQGAEGYTF. The DNA for the CDR3 is TGCAGCGTTGCGGAACAGGGGGCGGAGGGCTACACCTTC. The chain has TRBV29-1 and TRBJ1-2, with 9 nucleotides matching TRBD1. The V segment lost 4 bases and the J segment 8 bases; nucleotides outside the gene matches: 8. The CDR3 covers 13 residues. CDR1 is SQVTM and CDR2 is ANQGSEA in the germline V gene.

The V call is TRBV9, the J call TRBJ2-7, with 8 positions matching TRBD1. Looked up from germline, CDR1 is SGDLS and CDR2 is YYNGEE. The CDR3 is 15 amino acids. The V gene end was trimmed by 0 bases and the J gene end by 7 bases; junction bases not matched to a gene: 9. CDR3 nucleotides: TGTGCCAGCAGCGTAGCAGGACAGGGAAATTATGAGCAGTACTTC. It is translated as CASSVAGQGNYEQYF.

The CDR3, as DNA: TGTGCCAGCAGCTACACTAGTGAGCAGTTCTTC. Amino acids: CASSYTSEQFF. This chain uses TRBV2 with TRBJ2-1; the D gene is possibly TRBD2 (5 bases). V was shortened by 6 bases and J by 9 bases, with 9 bases between the two germline ends. The CDR3 length is 11 residues. In germline, CDR1 is SNHLY, CDR2 FYNNEI.

The rearrangement links TRBV19 to TRBJ2-1, with a possible D match to TRBD2 (5 bases). This CDR3 has 12 residues. Trimming left V 7 bases short and J 5 bases short, with 9 bases between. Germline V gene lookup returns CDR1 LNHDA and CDR2 SQIVND (reference sequence). DNA of the CDR3: TGTGCCAGTATCGGGCGGGACAATGAGCAGTTCTTC. It yields the protein CASIGRDNEQFF.

The chain recombines TRBV7-2 with TRBJ2-1; 7 positions agree with TRBD2. V gave up 0 bases and J gave up 7 bases; unmatched junction bases: 9. The germline gives CDR1 SGHTA, CDR2 FQGNSA. The CDR3 spans 16 residues. The CDR3 sequence is CASSLAGLPLVNEQFF. The CDR3 DNA reads TGTGCCAGCAGCTTAGCGGGACTACCTCTGGTGAATGAGCAGTTCTTC.

V gene TRBV5-1 combines with J gene TRBJ2-5, with D unresolved. Per germline, CDR1 SGHRS and CDR2 YFSETQ. This CDR3 contains 13 residues. Trimming shortened V by 2 bases and J by 1 base, and 6 bases separated the two germline ends. The CDR3 region has the DNA TGCGCCAGCAGCTTAACACCCCAAGAGACCCAGTACTTC. It translates to CASSLTPQETQYF. The variable domain in full, with the rest retrieved from reference TRBV5-1 and TRBJ2-5, is KAGVTQTPRYLIKTRGQQVTLSCSPISGHRSVSWYQQTPGQGLQFLFEYFSETQRNKGNFPGRFSGRQFSNSRSEMNVSTLELGDSALYLCASSLTPQETQYFGPGTRLLVL.

Concerning this clone: This CDR3 is also generated by other DNA sequences in the sample. V gene TRBV29-1 combines with J gene TRBJ2-7; D unresolved. Trimming removed 3 bases at V and 3 bases at J, with 6 bases between. This CDR3 comprises 11 residues. In germline, CDR1 is SQVTM, CDR2 ANQGSEA. The CDR3 nucleotides read TGCAGCGTTGACGTCGGCTACGAGCAGTACTTC. Amino acids: CSVDVGYEQYF.

This chain joins TRBV7-9 and TRBJ2-1; no clear D gene. The V end lost 3 bases, the J end lost 8 bases, and 14 bases lay between the germline ends. Germline CDR1 SEHNR, CDR2 FQNEAQ (reference sequence). This CDR3 region has 14 residues. The CDR3 reads CASSFAQNWDEQFF. The CDR3, as DNA: TGTGCCAGCAGCTTCGCCCAAAACTGGGATGAGCAGTTCTTC.

The chain has TRBV7-6 and TRBJ2-3, with TRBD2 matching over 7 bases. Germline CDR1 reads SGHVS; CDR2 reads FNYEAQ. Trimming cost V 1 base and J 2 bases; bases outside gene matches: 6. There are 16 residues in the CDR3. In DNA form, the CDR3 reads TGTGCCAGCAGCTTAGTGGCGGGGGACCCCACAGATACGCAGTATTTT. It specifies CASSLVAGDPTDTQYF. Full variable domain (outside the CDR3, taken from reference TRBV7-6 and TRBJ2-3): GAGVSQSPRYKVTKRGQDVALRCDPISGHVSLYWYRQALGQGPEFLTYFNYEAQQDKSGLPNDRFSAERPEGSISTLTIQRTEQRDSAMYRCASSLVAGDPTDTQYFGPGTRLTVL.

This clone was counted only a few times. The V gene is TRBV29-1, the J gene TRBJ2-5; D call uncertain. Trimming shortened V by 1 base and J by 5 bases, and 8 bases separated the two germline ends. The CDR3 has 12 amino acids. CDR1 is SQVTM, CDR2 ANQGSEA, per germline. CDR3 loop: CSVEGDLETQYF. The DNA for the CDR3 is TGCAGCGTTGAAGGGGATCTGGAGACCCAGTACTTC.

The V gene is TRBV29-1, the J gene TRBJ2-7; TRBD1 is a possible D gene (5 bases). The CDR3 is made up of 11 amino acids. CDR1 and CDR2 (germline): SQVTM, ANQGSEA. V was cut by 5 bases and J by 6 bases, with 11 bases left in between. The CDR3 DNA sequence: TGCAGCGTTTGGGGCAGAGGCGAGCAGTACTTC. Translating gives CSVWGRGEQYF.

This clone turned up a few times. The rearrangement uses TRBV7-8 and TRBJ2-1; 9 positions match TRBD2. The CDR3 sequence is 15 residues long. Germline lookup yields CDR1 SGHVS and CDR2 FQNEAQ. The junction had 8 bases not matched to a gene; V was cut back by 5 bases and J by 6 bases. In nucleotides, the CDR3 is TGTGCCAGCAGCCGAGCGGGGGGCTCGCCCAATGAGCAGTTCTTC. Its protein is CASSRAGGSPNEQFF.

This sequence joins TRBV7-6 and TRBJ2-3; D perhaps matches TRBD1 (5 bases). CDR3 size: 14 residues. Trimming took 1 base from V and 2 from J, leaving 7 bases between them. The V gene's germline CDR1 is SGHVS and CDR2 FNYEAQ. The CDR3 protein is CASSLEGFTDTQYF. In nucleotides, the CDR3 is TGTGCCAGCAGCTTAGAGGGGTTCACAGATACGCAGTATTTT.

The chain uses TRBV6-5 and TRBJ2-5; D remains unclear. V lost 0 bases and J 10 bases, leaving 6 bases between the germline ends. The CDR3 runs 11 residues. Germline V CDR1 and CDR2: MNHEY, SVGAGI. The CDR3 region is CASSYSQIQYF. In nucleotides, the CDR3 is TGTGCCAGCAGTTACTCCCAAATCCAGTACTTC.

The chain employs TRBV5-1 and TRBJ2-7, with TRBD1 as a possible D gene (6 bases). Trimming stripped 1 base from V and 3 bases from J, with 8 bases between. CDR3 length equals 13 residues. Germline V gene lookup returns CDR1 SGHRS and CDR2 YFSETQ. CDR3 in amino acids: CASSLPDSYEQYF. The CDR3 DNA is TGCGCCAGCAGCTTGCCGGACAGCTACGAGCAGTACTTC. The full variable domain, rest sourced from reference TRBV5-1 and TRBJ2-7, is KAGVTQTPRYLIKTRGQQVTLSCSPISGHRSVSWYQQTPGQGLQFLFEYFSETQRNKGNFPGRFSGRQFSNSRSEMNVSTLELGDSALYLCASSLPDSYEQYFGPGTRLTVT.

The chain links TRBV4-3 to TRBJ2-2, with TRBD2 identical over 11 bases. V lost 3 bases, J lost 5 bases, and 8 bases stayed unmatched. Germline V gives CDR1 LGHNA, CDR2 YSLEER. The CDR3 sequence is 17 residues long. CDR3 in amino acids: CASSQVFSGGATGELFF. DNA of the CDR3: TGCGCCAGCAGCCAGGTCTTTAGCGGGGGGGCGACCGGGGAGCTGTTTTTT.

This chain links TRBV29-1 with TRBJ1-2; D is ambiguous. CDR3 length: 14 amino acids. The germline gives CDR1 SQVTM, CDR2 ANQGSEA. V was trimmed by 4 bases and J by 0 bases, leaving 12 bases between them. The CDR3 is CSVVGGDANYGYTF. CDR3 bases: TGCAGCGTTGTCGGCGGCGATGCTAACTATGGCTACACCTTC.

This clone was found a few times. The rearrangement links TRBV29-1 to TRBJ2-1; 8 bases are a match to TRBD2. Germline loops: CDR1 SQVTM, CDR2 ANQGSEA. This CDR3 is 15 amino acids long. J gave up 3 bases and V 2 bases, and 6 bases lay outside the gene matches. This CDR3 is CSVELEGTSYNEQFF. Here the CDR3 DNA reads TGCAGCGTTGAATTAGAGGGGACTAGCTACAATGAGCAGTTCTTC.

V is TRBV29-1 and J is TRBJ1-2; TRBD1 aligns across 8 bases. The CDR3 is 14 amino acids. The germline gives CDR1 SQVTM, CDR2 ANQGSEA. V dropped 0 bases and J dropped 4; count of bases not matched to a gene: 4. The CDR3 DNA follows: TGCAGCGTTGAAGACGGACAGGGACTCTATGGCTACACCTTC. Its translation is CSVEDGQGLYGYTF.

The chain uses TRBV29-1 and TRBJ2-5; D is unclear. The V gene's germline CDR1 is SQVTM and CDR2 ANQGSEA. This CDR3 is built from 11 residues. Trimming left V 2 bases short and J 7 bases short, with 8 bases between. CDR3 coding DNA: TGCAGCGTTGAAAAGTGGGGGACCCAGTACTTC. Its protein product is CSVEKWGTQYF.